A selection of T cell receptor beta chains follows, all from one sample in a study of control samples from healthy donors and cancer patients. Clones were read by immunoSEQ multiplex PCR, and TCRdb kept only the in-frame ones, dropping some. Here the sample spans around 180,000 clones, 75% to 95% being singletons. Sequencing was done on a sample of blood. The receptors come from a middle-aged woman in good health. Both conserved end residues are part of each CDR3. A D gene is named only where the DNA matches it firmly. Clone size appears in some rows only: once, few, many, or a class for an expanded clone.

v_gene	d_gene	abundance	j_gene	CDR3nt	CDR3aa
TRBV19	NA	NA	TRBJ1-2	TGTGCCAGTAGTAGGTCGGGACGAGGCTACACCTTC	CASSRSGRGYTF
TRBV28	TRBD2	NA	TRBJ2-2	TGTGCCAGCAGGTGGGGGGGCACCGGGGAGCTGTTTTTT	CASRWGGTGELFF
TRBV4-2	TRBD1	few	TRBJ1-1	TGTGCCAGCAGCCAGCCCTTACAGGGGGCCCTGAACACTGAAGCTTTCTTT	CASSQPLQGALNTEAFF
TRBV27	NA	NA	TRBJ2-7	TGTGCCAGCAGTTTCCAGACAGCCTCCGGGGTGGACGAGCAGTACTTC	CASSFQTASGVDEQYF
TRBV4-1	NA	NA	TRBJ2-7	TGCGCCAGCAGCCACGACGAAAGGGCGGGCCGGTACGAGCAGTACTTC	CASSHDERAGRYEQYF
TRBV19	NA	many	TRBJ2-3	TGTGCCAGTAGTTTACCAACGGGGGCCGAAGATACGCAGTATTTT	CASSLPTGAEDTQYF
TRBV19	NA	NA	TRBJ1-2	TGTGCCAGTTGGAATAACCGAAAGCAGCCGTCCTATGGCTACACCTTC	CASWNNRKQPSYGYTF
TRBV19	NA	NA	TRBJ1-1	TGTGCCAGTAGTTTACCGGTAAATCGGAGGACTGAAGCTTTCTTT	CASSLPVNRRTEAFF
TRBV6-5	NA	NA	TRBJ1-6	TGTGCCACGCGAGGGGTCGAGTCACCCCTCCACTTT	CATRGVESPLHF
TRBV6-2/TRBV6-3	TRBD1	NA	TRBJ2-1	TGTGCCAGCAGTCGGACAGGGGGGTCGCAGTTCTTC	CASSRTGGSQFF
TRBV10-3	TRBD2	NA	TRBJ2-5	TGTGCCATCGCCCCTCGACTAGCGCGGGAAGAGACCCAGTACTTC	CAIAPRLAREETQYF
TRBV6-5	NA	NA	TRBJ2-5	TGTGCCAGCAGTTACTCGTCCCTGTACCAAGAGACCCAGTACTTC	CASSYSSLYQETQYF
TRBV9	NA	NA	TRBJ2-3	TGTGCCAGCAGCCCCGGGACAGATACGCAGTATTTT	CASSPGTDTQYF
TRBV19	NA	NA	TRBJ1-5	TGTGCCAGTAGTACCGGACAGCGGCTAAGTCAGCCCCAGCATTTT	CASSTGQRLSQPQHF
TRBV2	NA	NA	TRBJ2-7	TGTGCCAGCAGTGATGACGGCAGGGTAACCTTC	CASSDDGRVTF
TRBV2	NA	NA	TRBJ1-2	TGTGCCAGCAGTGAAGATGGCGGTCAGGGACTCTACACCTTC	CASSEDGGQGLYTF
TRBV11-2	NA	NA	TRBJ2-7	TGTGCCAGCAGCGCGTGGACAGACTCCTACGAGCAGTACTTC	CASSAWTDSYEQYF
TRBV19	TRBD2	NA	TRBJ2-2	TGTGCCAGTAGTATCGGGGCGGGGGGACCCGGGGAGCTGTTTTTT	CASSIGAGGPGELFF
TRBV5-6	NA	NA	TRBJ1-1	TGTGCCAGCAGCCCCTCAATATCGATGGGCGTATGGCCGACGGCTTTCTTT	CASSPSISMGVWPTAFF
TRBV13	TRBD1	NA	TRBJ1-1	TGTGCCAGCAGCCTAGAAGGACAGGGCCACACTGAAGCTTTCTTT	CASSLEGQGHTEAFF
TRBV7-9	NA	NA	TRBJ1-4	TGTGCCAGCAGCCCCCGACTAGGGCCAAAAGAAAAACTGTTTTTT	CASSPRLGPKEKLFF
TRBV6-1	NA	once	TRBJ2-7	TGTGCCAGCAGTGAAAGTAGGGTTGGTTCCTACGAGCAGTACTTC	CASSESRVGSYEQYF
TRBV7-9	NA	few	TRBJ1-2	TGTGCCAGCAGCTTAGGGTTTGAGTTCGTCTATGGCTACACCTTC	CASSLGFEFVYGYTF
TRBV5-6	NA	NA	TRBJ1-2	TGTGCCAGCAGCTTGGGGCGCGTGGTGGTTTGGTATGGCTACACCTTC	CASSLGRVVVWYGYTF
TRBV2	TRBD2	NA	TRBJ2-5	TGTGCCAGCAGGAACGGACTAGCGGGGGCTGAAGAGACCCAGTACTTC	CASRNGLAGAEETQYF
TRBV19	NA	NA	TRBJ1-5	TGTGCCAGTAGTATAGAGCATAAGAATCAGCCCCAGCATTTT	CASSIEHKNQPQHF
TRBV13	NA	NA	TRBJ1-6	TGTGCCAGCAGCTTTCGACAGTATAATTCACCCCTCCACTTT	CASSFRQYNSPLHF
TRBV5-1	TRBD1	NA	TRBJ1-5	TGCGCCAGCAGCTCCAGGGGGCCAGGCTTCCCCCAGCATTTT	CASSSRGPGFPQHF
TRBV12-3/TRBV12-4	NA	NA	TRBJ1-5	TGTGCCAGCAGTCTACCCTATTCACCCCAGCATTTT	CASSLPYSPQHF
TRBV5-1	NA	NA	TRBJ1-1	TGCGCCAGCAGCTTGGCCCCTTCAGGGATGAACACTGAAGCTTTCTTT	CASSLAPSGMNTEAFF
TRBV5-1	NA	NA	TRBJ1-3	TGCGCCAGCAGTTGGAACCCTAACTCTGGAAACACCATATATTTT	CASSWNPNSGNTIYF
TRBV11-3	TRBD1	NA	TRBJ1-5	TGTGCCAGCAGCCCGGACAGGGCTCTTTGCAATCAGCCCCAGCATTTT	CASSPDRALCNQPQHF
TRBV14	TRBD2	NA	TRBJ2-1	TGTGCCAGCAGCCACCCCGGAGCTAGCGGGGGATTTACCAGCTCCTACAATGAGCAGTTCTTC	CASSHPGASGGFTSSYNEQFF
TRBV4-1	NA	NA	TRBJ1-3	TGCGCCAGCAGCTTCGACCGCTCTGGAAACACCATATATTTT	CASSFDRSGNTIYF
TRBV7-3	NA	NA	TRBJ2-5	TGTGCCAGCAGCTCTTCAGCGCAAGAGACCCAGTACTTC	CASSSSAQETQYF
TRBV9	TRBD1	NA	TRBJ2-7	TGTGCCAGCAGCATCGGACAGGGACCCTACGAGCAGTACTTC	CASSIGQGPYEQYF
TRBV4-1	NA	NA	TRBJ1-1	TGCGCCAGCAGCCCTAGGGGGGCAACTGAAGCTTTCTTT	CASSPRGATEAFF
TRBV21-1	NA	NA	TRBJ1-3	TGTGCCAGCAGCGCCCCGGGGACAGGGGGAAACACCATATATTTT	CASSAPGTGGNTIYF
TRBV5-4	TRBD1	NA	TRBJ1-4	TGTGCCAGCAGCCCCGGACAGGGGGCGCTCACTAATGAAAAACTGTTTTTT	CASSPGQGALTNEKLFF
TRBV3-1/TRBV3-2	NA	NA	TRBJ2-3	TGTGCCAGCAGCCAACCGGGGGGCACAGATACGCAGTATTTT	CASSQPGGTDTQYF
TRBV7-3	NA	NA	TRBJ1-1	TGTGCCAGCAGCTTACAGGGAAGTGGTACTGAAGCTTTCTTT	CASSLQGSGTEAFF
TRBV5-6	NA	NA	TRBJ1-1	TGTGCCAGCAGCTTGAACACTGAAGCTTTCTTT	CASSLNTEAFF
TRBV21-1	NA	once	TRBJ2-1	TGTGCCAGCAGCAAATACCCCGCTAGCGGGGGGGAAGACAATGAGCAGTTCTTC	CASSKYPASGGEDNEQFF
TRBV20-1	NA	NA	TRBJ1-1	TGCAGTGCTAGTCGGGGGGAGAACACTGAAGCTTTCTTT	CSASRGENTEAFF
TRBV6-6	TRBD2	NA	TRBJ2-1	TGTGCCAGCGGGGGGGGAAATGAGCAGTTCTTC	CASGGGNEQFF
TRBV9	NA	NA	TRBJ1-1	TGTGCCAGCAGCGTAGCGCCCGTCACTGAAGCTTTCTTT	CASSVAPVTEAFF
TRBV12-5	NA	NA	TRBJ1-5	TGTGCTAGTGGTTTGTACCCAGGGCCCCAGCCCCAGCATTTT	CASGLYPGPQPQHF
TRBV5-4	NA	NA	TRBJ2-1	TGTGCCAGCAGCTTAAGGACTGGGGACAATGAGCAGTTCTTC	CASSLRTGDNEQFF
TRBV7-8	NA	NA	TRBJ1-1	TGTGCCAGCAGCTTAGCAGTCGGAGGAATGGTTGAAGCTTTCTTT	CASSLAVGGMVEAFF
TRBV10-3	NA	once	TRBJ1-2	TGTGCCATCACCAACGAGCAGGGTACTGATGGCTACACCTTC	CAITNEQGTDGYTF
TRBV5-1	NA	NA	TRBJ1-1	TGCGCCAGCAGCTTGGGGGTTACGAACACTGAAGCTTTCTTT	CASSLGVTNTEAFF
TRBV29-1	NA	NA	TRBJ1-2	TGCAGCGTTGAAAAATGGACAGACTATGGCTACACCTTC	CSVEKWTDYGYTF